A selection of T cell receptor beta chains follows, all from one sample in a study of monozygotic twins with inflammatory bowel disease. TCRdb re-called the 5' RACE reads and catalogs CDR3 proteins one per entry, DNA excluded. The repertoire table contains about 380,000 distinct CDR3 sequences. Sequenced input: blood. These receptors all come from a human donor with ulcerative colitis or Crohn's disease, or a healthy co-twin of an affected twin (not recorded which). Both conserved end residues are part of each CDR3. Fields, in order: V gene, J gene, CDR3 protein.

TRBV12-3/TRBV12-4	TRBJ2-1	CASSLFGGPYNEQFF
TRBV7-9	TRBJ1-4	CASSLGIGLGEKLFF
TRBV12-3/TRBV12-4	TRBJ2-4	CASSHLGAKNIQYF
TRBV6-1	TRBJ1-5	CASSLRQEPYSNQPQHF
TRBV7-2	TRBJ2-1	CASSPRTSFEQFF
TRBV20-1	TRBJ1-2	CSARSGQGADGYTF
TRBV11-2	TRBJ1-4	CASSRGGVDEKLFF
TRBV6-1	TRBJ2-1	CASRGLAGNSYNEQFF
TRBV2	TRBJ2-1	CASSEKTGLASSYNEQFF
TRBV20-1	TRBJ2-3	CSAPGKWAGQDTQYF
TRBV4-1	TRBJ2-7	CASSQDPGSYEQYF
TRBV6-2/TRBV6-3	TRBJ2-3	CATTGMPGDTQYF
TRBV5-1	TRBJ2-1	CASSLFRDYNEQFF
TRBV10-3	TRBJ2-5	CAISEAGREETQYF
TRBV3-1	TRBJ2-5	CASSQASVQETQYF
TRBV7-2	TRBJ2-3	CASSLGQRRSTDTQYF
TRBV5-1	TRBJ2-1	CASSSQPDQSNEQFF
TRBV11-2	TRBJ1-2	CASSLWTVGYTF
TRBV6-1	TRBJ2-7	CASSEASQGAYEQYF
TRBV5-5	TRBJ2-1	CASSLTGLVAQFF
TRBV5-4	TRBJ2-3	CASSPPGDSSGDTQYF
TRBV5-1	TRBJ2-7	CASSLPDGYEQYF
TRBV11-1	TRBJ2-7	CASSPDRGGYEQYF
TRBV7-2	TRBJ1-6	CASSLGTGLNSPLHF
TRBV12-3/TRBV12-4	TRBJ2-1	CASSWNRANNEQFF
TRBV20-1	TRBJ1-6	CSAFRDRASPLHF
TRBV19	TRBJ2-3	CASSTHPPGRHPDTQYF
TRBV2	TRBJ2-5	CASMGDQETQYF